Following are 14 T cell receptor beta chains from one sample sequenced in a study of blood T cells in healthy people across ages. Combining a sample-barcoded 5' primer with a J-beta primer mix, a second PCR ran for roughly 7 to 11 cycles. TCRdb itself ran the 5' RACE reads through MiXCR, one entry per CDR3 protein. The sample shows roughly 800,000 distinct CDR3 sequences, around a quarter of them seen only once. The same data also went into a second study, on T cells of mothers and their children.

The sample consisted of blood. Source of these receptors: a boy younger than 18 in good health.

The V and J genes are TRBV11-1 and TRBJ2-2; D ambiguous. CDR3 length equals 14 residues. Trimming removed 3 bases from V and 5 bases from J, with 10 bases in between. CDR1 is SGHAT and CDR2 is FQDESV in the germline V gene (reference sequence). The CDR3 nucleotides read TGTGCCAGCAGCTTCGCGCTGGGGACCGGGGAGCTGTTTTTT. Protein sequence: CASSFALGTGELFF.

The chain couples TRBV4-1 to TRBJ2-7; 8 bases map to TRBD1. From germline, CDR1 is MGHRA and CDR2 YSYEKL. Trimming removed 4 bases from V and 5 bases from J; junction bases left unmatched: 13. The CDR3 consists of 16 residues. The CDR3, as DNA: TGCGCCAGCAGCCTAACCTGGACAGGGAGATTGCACGAGCAGTACTTC. It codes for CASSLTWTGRLHEQYF.

This clonotype has only a few counts. The genes are TRBV7-2 and TRBJ2-7; a weak D match, TRBD1 (5 bases). CDR1 and CDR2 from the germline V gene are SGHTA and FQGNSA. The CDR3 spans 13 residues. V was pared by 3 bases and J by 1 base, with 7 bases between. The CDR3 region is CASSLHRSYEQYF. DNA of the CDR3: TGTGCCAGCAGCTTGCACAGGTCCTACGAGCAGTACTTC. Full variable domain (rest looked up from reference TRBV7-2 and TRBJ2-7): GAGVSQSPSNKVTEKGKDVELRCDPISGHTALYWYRQSLGQGLEFLIYFQGNSAPDKSGLPSDRFSAERTGGSVSTLTIQRTQQEDSAVYLCASSLHRSYEQYFGPGTRLTVT.

This clonotype has only a few counts. The V and J genes are TRBV2 and TRBJ2-1, with 11 bases fitting TRBD1. With 4 bases clipped from V and 5 bases from J, the junction kept 13 bases outside the gene matches. The germline gives CDR1 SNHLY, CDR2 FYNNEI. This CDR3 has 18 residues. CDR3 amino acids: CASSGGTGGNGPHNEQFF. The CDR3 nucleotides are TGTGCCAGCAGTGGGGGGACAGGGGGGAACGGTCCCCACAATGAGCAGTTCTTC.

J is TRBJ2-5 and V is TRBV18; D may be TRBD1 (5 bases). The DNA end is a closer match to TRBJ2-1, so the J assignment may be wrong. Germline V gene sequence: CDR1 KGHSH, CDR2 LQKENI. CDR3 length: 15 amino acids. In nucleotides, the CDR3 is TGTGCCAGCTCACCACCCAGGACAATATACAATGAGCAGTTCTTC. Encoded protein: CASSPPRTIYNEQFF.

V gene TRBV30 combines with J gene TRBJ1-1; D is undetermined. CDR3 length equals 11 residues. The V end was cut by 2 bases, the J end by 8 bases, with 9 bases between. Germline values: CDR1 GTSNPN, CDR2 SVGIG (reference sequence). This chain's CDR3 is CAWSFGQEAFF. In DNA, the CDR3 is TGTGCCTGGAGTTTTGGGCAGGAAGCTTTCTTT.

This clonotype was detected only a few times. The junction departs from germline at one end; a sequencing error may be responsible. V gene TRBV12-3 or TRBV12-4 combines with J gene TRBJ1-5; D unclear. This CDR3 region has 11 residues. In DNA, the CDR3 is TGTGCCGGCAGTTTCCCCCCGTCCCAGCATTTT. Its translation is CAGSFPPSQHF.

In this sample, this clonotype turned up a few times. The chain uses TRBV6-1 and TRBJ1-5; tentative D call: TRBD1 (6 bases). This CDR3 is built from 16 residues. CDR1 is MNHNS, CDR2 SASEGT, per germline. Trimming took 11 bases from V and 0 from J, leaving 20 bases between them. As DNA, the CDR3 is TGTGCCGCAAGCACGGAGGGGGGCTATAGCAATCAGCCCCAGCATTTT. It codes for CAASTEGGYSNQPQHF.

This clonotype came up a few times. This sequence joins TRBV29-1 and TRBJ2-1, with a weak D call TRBD2 (6 bases). The CDR3 runs to 15 residues. Trimming removed 4 bases at V and 3 bases at J, with 16 bases between. Germline CDR1 reads SQVTM; CDR2 reads ANQGSEA. The CDR3 here is CSVGGLAINYNEQFF. CDR3 DNA: TGCAGCGTTGGAGGGCTAGCGATAAACTACAATGAGCAGTTCTTC.

This clonotype was observed a handful of times. The chain carries TRBV27 and TRBJ2-3; no clear D gene. Deletions cut 7 bases from V and 0 bases from J, with 5 bases between. CDR1 is MNHEY and CDR2 is SMNVEV in the germline V gene (reference sequence). The length of the CDR3 is 12 residues. CDR3 loop: CASKPSTDTQYF. CDR3 nucleotide sequence: TGTGCCAGCAAGCCTAGCACAGATACGCAGTATTTT.

This chain links TRBV11-2 with TRBJ1-4; TRBD1 aligns across 11 bases. In germline, CDR1 is SGHAT, CDR2 FQNNGV. There are 14 residues in the CDR3. With V trimmed by 5 bases and J by 8 bases, 4 bases remained unmatched. The CDR3 coding sequence is TGTGCCAGCAGCATGGGACAGGGGGAGGAAAAACTGTTTTTT. This codes for CASSMGQGEEKLFF.

This clonotype occurred a few times. J is TRBJ2-5 and V is TRBV20-1, with unresolved D. The CDR3 runs to 14 residues. Trimming cost V 1 base and J 1 base, with 10 bases left between them. Germline V CDR1 and CDR2: DFQATT, SNEGSKA (reference sequence). The CDR3 nucleotides read TGCAGTGCTAGAGCGCACATGGGCCAAGAGACCCAGTACTTC. Translating gives CSARAHMGQETQYF.

The rearrangement links TRBV20-1 to TRBJ2-7; TRBD2 might be the D (6 bases). V dropped 6 bases and J dropped 5 bases, with 17 bases sitting between them. The CDR3 is made up of 13 amino acids. Germline lookup yields CDR1 DFQATT and CDR2 SNEGSKA (reference sequence). Here the CDR3 reads CSAAPRESNEQYF. CDR3 coding DNA: TGCAGTGCCGCCCCCCGGGAGAGTAACGAGCAGTACTTC.

The rearrangement uses TRBV12-3 or TRBV12-4 and TRBJ1-1; D unclear. This CDR3 has 15 residues. The V end was cut by 2 bases, the J end by 0 bases, with 10 bases between. The CDR3 nucleotides are TGTGCCAGCAGTTTAAACCCGACCATGAACACTGAAGCTTTCTTT. This codes for CASSLNPTMNTEAFF.